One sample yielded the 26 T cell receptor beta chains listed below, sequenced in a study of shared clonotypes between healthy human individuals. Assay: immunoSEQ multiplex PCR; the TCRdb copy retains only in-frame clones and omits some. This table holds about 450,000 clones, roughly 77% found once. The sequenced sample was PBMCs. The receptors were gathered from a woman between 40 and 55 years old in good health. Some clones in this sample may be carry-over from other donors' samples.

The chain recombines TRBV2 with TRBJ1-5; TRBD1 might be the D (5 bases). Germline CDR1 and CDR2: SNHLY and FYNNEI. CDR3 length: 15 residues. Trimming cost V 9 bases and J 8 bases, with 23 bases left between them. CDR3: CASSGRIMGEEPQHF. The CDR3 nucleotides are TGTGCCAGTTCGGGACGGATCATGGGTGAGGAGCCCCAGCATTTT.

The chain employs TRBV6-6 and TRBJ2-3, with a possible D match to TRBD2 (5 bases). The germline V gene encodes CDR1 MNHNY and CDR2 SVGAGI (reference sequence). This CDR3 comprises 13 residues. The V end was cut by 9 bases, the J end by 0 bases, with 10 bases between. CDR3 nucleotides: TGTGCCAGGGCGAGGGCTAGCACAGATACGCAGTATTTT. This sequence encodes CARARASTDTQYF.

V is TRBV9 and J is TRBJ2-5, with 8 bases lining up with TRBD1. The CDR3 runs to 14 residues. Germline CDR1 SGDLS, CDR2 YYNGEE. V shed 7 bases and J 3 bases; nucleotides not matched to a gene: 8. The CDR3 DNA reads TGTGCCAGCGCTTCAGGGGGCGCGGAAGAGACCCAGTACTTC. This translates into CASASGGAEETQYF.

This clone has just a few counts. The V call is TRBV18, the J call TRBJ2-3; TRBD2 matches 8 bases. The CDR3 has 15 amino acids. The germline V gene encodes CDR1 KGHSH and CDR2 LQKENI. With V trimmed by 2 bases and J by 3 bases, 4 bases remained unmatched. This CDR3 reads CASSPGGGRTDTQYF. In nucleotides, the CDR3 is TGTGCCAGCTCACCAGGTGGCGGGAGGACAGATACGCAGTATTTT. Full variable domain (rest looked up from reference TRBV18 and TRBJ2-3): NAGVMQNPRHLVRRRGQEARLRCSPMKGHSHVYWYRQLPEEGLKFMVYLQKENIIDESGMPKERFSAEFPKEGPSILRIQQVVRGDSAAYFCASSPGGGRTDTQYFGPGTRLTVL.

The CDR3 DNA sequence: TGTGCCAGCAGCTCCCCCTATTTATTCGGACAAGAGACCCAGTACTTC. As protein: CASSSPYLFGQETQYF. V and J are TRBV7-8 and TRBJ2-5, with D uncertain. Trimming stripped 4 bases from V and 2 bases from J, with 17 bases between. Per the germline V gene, CDR1 is SGHVS and CDR2 is FQNEAQ. CDR3 length: 16 residues.

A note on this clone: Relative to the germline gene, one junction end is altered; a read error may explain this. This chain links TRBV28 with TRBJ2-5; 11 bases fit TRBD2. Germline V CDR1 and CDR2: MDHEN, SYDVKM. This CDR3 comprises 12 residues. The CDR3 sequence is CASSLSGTSGNF. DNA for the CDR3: TGTGCCAGCAGTTTATCGGGGACTAGCGGAAACTTC. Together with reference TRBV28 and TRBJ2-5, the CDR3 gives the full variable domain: DVKVTQSSRYLVKRTGEKVFLECVQDMDHENMFWYRQDPGLGLRLIYFSYDVKMKEKGDIPEGYSVSREKKERFSLILESASTNQTSMYLCASSLSGTSGNFGPGTRLLVL.

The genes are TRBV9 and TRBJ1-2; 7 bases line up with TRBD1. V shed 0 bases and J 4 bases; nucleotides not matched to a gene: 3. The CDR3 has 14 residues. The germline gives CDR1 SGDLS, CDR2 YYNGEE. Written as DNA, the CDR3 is TGTGCCAGCAGCGTAGGGCAGGGGGGCTATGGCTACACCTTC. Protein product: CASSVGQGGYGYTF.

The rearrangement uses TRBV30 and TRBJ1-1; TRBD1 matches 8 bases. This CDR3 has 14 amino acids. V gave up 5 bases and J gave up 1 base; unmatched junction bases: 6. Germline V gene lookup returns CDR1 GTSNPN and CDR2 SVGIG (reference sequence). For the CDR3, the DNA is TGTGCCTGGGACAGGGGCGCTTCGAACACTGAAGCTTTCTTT. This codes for CAWDRGASNTEAFF.

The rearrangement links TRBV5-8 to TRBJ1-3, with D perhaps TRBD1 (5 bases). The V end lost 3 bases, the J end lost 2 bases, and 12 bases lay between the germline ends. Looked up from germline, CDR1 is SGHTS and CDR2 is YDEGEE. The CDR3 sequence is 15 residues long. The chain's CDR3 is CASSWGGSTGNTIYF. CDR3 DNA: TGTGCCAGCAGCTGGGGCGGGAGCACTGGAAACACCATATATTTT.

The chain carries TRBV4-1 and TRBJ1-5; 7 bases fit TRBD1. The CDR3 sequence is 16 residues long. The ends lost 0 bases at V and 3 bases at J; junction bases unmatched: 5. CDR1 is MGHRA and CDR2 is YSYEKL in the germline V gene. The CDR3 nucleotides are TGCGCCAGCAGCCAAGAGGAGGGGACAGTCAATCAGCCCCAGCATTTT. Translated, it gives CASSQEEGTVNQPQHF.

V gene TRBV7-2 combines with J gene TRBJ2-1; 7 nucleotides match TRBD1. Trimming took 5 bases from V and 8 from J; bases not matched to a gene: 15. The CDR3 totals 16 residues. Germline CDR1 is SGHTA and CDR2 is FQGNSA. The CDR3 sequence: CASSPQTGKKFDEQFF. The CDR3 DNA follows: TGTGCCAGCAGCCCTCAGACAGGGAAGAAGTTCGATGAGCAGTTCTTC.

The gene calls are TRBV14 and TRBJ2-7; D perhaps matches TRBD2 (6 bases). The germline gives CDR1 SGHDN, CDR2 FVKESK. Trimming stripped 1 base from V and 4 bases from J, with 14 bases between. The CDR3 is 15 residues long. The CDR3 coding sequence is TGTGCCAGCAGCCAAGGAGGCGGGGCCACTTACGAGCAGTACTTC. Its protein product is CASSQGGGATYEQYF.

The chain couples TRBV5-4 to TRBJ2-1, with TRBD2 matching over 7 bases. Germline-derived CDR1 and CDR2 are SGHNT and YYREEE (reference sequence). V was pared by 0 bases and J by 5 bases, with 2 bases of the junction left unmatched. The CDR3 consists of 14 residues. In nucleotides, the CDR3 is TGTGCCAGCAGCTTGGTCGGACTAGACAATGAGCAGTTCTTC. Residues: CASSLVGLDNEQFF.

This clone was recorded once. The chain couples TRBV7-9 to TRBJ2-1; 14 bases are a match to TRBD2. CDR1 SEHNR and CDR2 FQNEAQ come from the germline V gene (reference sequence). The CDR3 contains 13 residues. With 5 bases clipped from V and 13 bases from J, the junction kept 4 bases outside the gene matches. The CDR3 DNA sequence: TGTGCCAGCAGCCAGACTAGCGGGAGGGCTCAGTTCTTC. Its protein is CASSQTSGRAQFF.

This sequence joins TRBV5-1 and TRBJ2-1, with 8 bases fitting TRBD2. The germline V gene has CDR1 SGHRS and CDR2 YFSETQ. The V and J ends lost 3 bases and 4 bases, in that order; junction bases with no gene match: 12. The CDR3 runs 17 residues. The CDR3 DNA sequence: TGCGCCAGCAGCTCAACTCCGGGACTAGGGGCTTACAATGAGCAGTTCTTC. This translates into CASSSTPGLGAYNEQFF.

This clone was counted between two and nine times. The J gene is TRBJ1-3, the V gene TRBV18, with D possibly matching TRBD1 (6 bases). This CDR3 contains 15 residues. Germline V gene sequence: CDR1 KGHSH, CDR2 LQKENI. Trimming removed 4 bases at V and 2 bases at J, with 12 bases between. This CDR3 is CASSLMRQAGNTIYF. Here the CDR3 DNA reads TGTGCCAGCTCACTGATGCGACAGGCTGGAAACACCATATATTTT.

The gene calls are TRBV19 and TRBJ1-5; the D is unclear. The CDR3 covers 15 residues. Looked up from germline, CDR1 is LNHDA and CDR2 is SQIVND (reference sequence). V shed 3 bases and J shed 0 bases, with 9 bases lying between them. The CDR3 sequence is CASSIDVNSNQPQHF. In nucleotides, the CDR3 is TGTGCCAGTAGTATTGACGTAAATAGCAATCAGCCCCAGCATTTT.

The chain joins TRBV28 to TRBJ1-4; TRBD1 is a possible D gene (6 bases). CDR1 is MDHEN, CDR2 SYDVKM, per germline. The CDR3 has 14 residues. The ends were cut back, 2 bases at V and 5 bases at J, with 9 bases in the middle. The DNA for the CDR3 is TGTGCCAGCAGTTTAGGGAGGGGGAATGAAAAACTGTTTTTT. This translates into CASSLGRGNEKLFF.

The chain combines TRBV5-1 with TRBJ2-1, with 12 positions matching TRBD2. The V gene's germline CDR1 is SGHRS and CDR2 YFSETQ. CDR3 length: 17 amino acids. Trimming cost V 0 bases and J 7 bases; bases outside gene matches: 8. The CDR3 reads CASSLEASGRGWNEQFF. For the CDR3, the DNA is TGCGCCAGCAGCTTGGAGGCTAGCGGGAGGGGTTGGAATGAGCAGTTCTTC. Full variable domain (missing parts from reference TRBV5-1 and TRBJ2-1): KAGVTQTPRYLIKTRGQQVTLSCSPISGHRSVSWYQQTPGQGLQFLFEYFSETQRNKGNFPGRFSGRQFSNSRSEMNVSTLELGDSALYLCASSLEASGRGWNEQFFGPGTRLTVL.

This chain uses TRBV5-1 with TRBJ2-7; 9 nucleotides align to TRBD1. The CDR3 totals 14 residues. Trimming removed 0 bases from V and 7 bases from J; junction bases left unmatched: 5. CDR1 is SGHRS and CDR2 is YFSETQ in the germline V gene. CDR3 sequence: CASSLGTGVREQYF. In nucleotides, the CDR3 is TGCGCCAGCAGCTTGGGGACAGGGGTGAGGGAGCAGTACTTC.

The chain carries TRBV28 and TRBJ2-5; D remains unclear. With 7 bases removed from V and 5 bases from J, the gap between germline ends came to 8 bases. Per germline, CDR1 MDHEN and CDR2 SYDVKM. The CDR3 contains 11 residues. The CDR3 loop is CASTKRETQYF. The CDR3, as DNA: TGTGCCAGCACCAAGAGGGAGACCCAGTACTTC.

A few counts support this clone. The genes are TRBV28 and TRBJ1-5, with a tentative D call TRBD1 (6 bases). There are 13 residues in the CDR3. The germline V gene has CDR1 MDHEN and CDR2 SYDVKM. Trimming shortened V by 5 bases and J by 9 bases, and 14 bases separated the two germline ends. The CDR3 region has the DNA TGTGCCAGCAGTCCGGACAGACTCCGGCCCCAGCATTTT. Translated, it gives CASSPDRLRPQHF.

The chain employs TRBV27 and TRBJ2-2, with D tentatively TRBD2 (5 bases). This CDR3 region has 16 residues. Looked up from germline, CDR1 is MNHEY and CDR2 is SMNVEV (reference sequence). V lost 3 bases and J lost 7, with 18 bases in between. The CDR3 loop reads CASSFHTEVSIGELFF. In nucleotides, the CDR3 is TGTGCCAGCAGTTTTCACACGGAGGTCTCCATCGGGGAGCTGTTTTTT.

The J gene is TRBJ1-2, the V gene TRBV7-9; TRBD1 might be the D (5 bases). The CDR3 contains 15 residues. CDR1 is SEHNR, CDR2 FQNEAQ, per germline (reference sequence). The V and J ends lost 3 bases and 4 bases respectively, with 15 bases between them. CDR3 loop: CASSLGRAHLYGYTF. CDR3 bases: TGTGCCAGCAGCTTGGGCAGGGCCCACCTCTATGGCTACACCTTC.

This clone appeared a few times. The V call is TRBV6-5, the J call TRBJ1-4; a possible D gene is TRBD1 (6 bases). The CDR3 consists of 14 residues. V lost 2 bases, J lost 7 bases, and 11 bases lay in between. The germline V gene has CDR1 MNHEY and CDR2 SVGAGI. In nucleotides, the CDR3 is TGTGCCAGCAGTTACACAGGGTACGGTGAAAAACTGTTTTTT. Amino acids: CASSYTGYGEKLFF.

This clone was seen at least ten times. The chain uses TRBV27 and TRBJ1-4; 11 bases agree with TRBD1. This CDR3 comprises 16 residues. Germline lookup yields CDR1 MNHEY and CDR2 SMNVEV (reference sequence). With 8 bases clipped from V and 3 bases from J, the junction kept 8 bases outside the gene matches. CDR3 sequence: CASRDRGTGANEKLFF. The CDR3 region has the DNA TGTGCCAGCCGGGACAGGGGGACGGGGGCTAATGAAAAACTGTTTTTT.